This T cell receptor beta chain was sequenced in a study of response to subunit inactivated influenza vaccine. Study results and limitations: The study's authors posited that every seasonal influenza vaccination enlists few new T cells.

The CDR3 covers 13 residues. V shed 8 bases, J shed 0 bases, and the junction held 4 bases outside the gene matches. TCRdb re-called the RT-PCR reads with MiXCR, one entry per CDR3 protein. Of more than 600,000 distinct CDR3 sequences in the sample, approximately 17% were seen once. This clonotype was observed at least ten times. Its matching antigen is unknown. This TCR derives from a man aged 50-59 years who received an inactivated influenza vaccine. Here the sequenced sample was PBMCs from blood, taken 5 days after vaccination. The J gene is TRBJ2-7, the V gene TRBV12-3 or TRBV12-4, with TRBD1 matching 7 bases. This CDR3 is CASSGTDSYEQYF. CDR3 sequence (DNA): TGTGCCAGCTCTGGGACAGACTCCTACGAGCAGTACTTC.